This T cell receptor beta chain was documented in a study of shared clonotypes between healthy human individuals (dated by TCRdb to the early 2020s). General notes on the study: A few men and two women, aged 18 to 49 years, made up the cohort. To estimate repertoire size and how much clonotypes are shared between individuals, the study performed deep sequencing of blood TCR repertoires from a few healthy adults. To increase sequencing depth and limit assay-specific biases, different laboratories used diverse techniques to prepare libraries and sequence TCR repertoires. For each donor, three plates each were used for CD4 naive and CD4 memory, two plates were used for CD8 naive, and one plate was used for CD8 memory. Per donor, leukapheresis produced somewhere between about 0.94 and 9 billion PBMCs.

Beyond this particular receptor, the publication reports: Across a few donors, about 5.2% of naive CD4, more than 3% of naive CD8, 2.3% of memory CD4, and 0.3% to 0.45% of memory CD8 clonotypes were shared. Only blood was sampled, and tissue TCR repertoires likely differ from those in blood. Higher generation probabilities were observed for clonotypes shared by all four sorted-subset donors than for non-shared clonotypes. Because the study included a small number of donors, the genetic and exposure-history diversity represented was limited. Pairwise subsampling led to the expectation that sequencing depth would affect the degree of clonotype sharing among donors. Even with the large sequencing depth, rarefaction of the sorted-subset datasets indicated that sequencing was incomplete. Naive subsets generally had larger estimated clonotype richness than memory subsets did.

The junction shows trimming of 3 bases on V and 2 bases on J, and the gene matches do not reach 5 bases of it. The CDR3 goes from the cysteine to the phenylalanine over 15 residues. Left in the record is the CDR3 DNA by itself, 45 bases read in frame from the first base. From a lookup of the germline V gene (reference sequence), CDR1 and CDR2 are SEHNR and FQNEAQ. Worth noting for this clone: Its recognized antigen is unknown. Per-base qualities were not stored, and no clone one base away is much larger.

Using the deep immunoSEQ assay, TCR CDR3 regions were amplified from genomic DNA by multiplex PCR. For each cell subset, the extracted genomic DNA was distributed evenly across all wells of several immunoSEQ 96-well plates, and each plate served as one replicate. For sorted subsets, roughly 200 ng genomic DNA, equal to 30,000 to 35,000 T cell genomes, was loaded into each replicate PCR. Purified libraries were quantified with a Qubit 3.0 fluorometer, sized on a Bioanalyzer 2100, and re-quantified with the KAPA Library Quantification kit. Every immunoSEQ 96-well plate was sequenced on a dedicated single-read 150-cycle Illumina NextSeq 550 flow cell. Per the original workflow: Because the immunoSEQ output held only junctional sequences and lacked quality scores, the filtering could not match the filtering applied to full-length reads. To assign V/J genes and CDR3, sequences were annotated using PyIR, a Python wrapper for IgBLAST v1.9, with IMGT germline references. Reads were filtered out if the reads had weak V/J assignments (E-value above 1e-6), no CDR3, stop codons, out-of-frame junctions, or ambiguous translated residues. V3J clonotypes were defined by identical inferred V gene, J gene, and CDR3 amino acid sequence. To compute the percentage overlap between repertoires, the number of shared unique clonotypes was divided by the size of the smaller repertoire. Three approaches were used to assess repertoire richness: RTK rarefaction, the Chao1 estimator, and Recon v2.1 estimates of unobserved clonotypes. For all TCRbeta clonotypes obtained by the gDNA method from a few donors, generation probabilities were computed with OLGA. TCRdb stores this immuneACCESS table with in-frame sequences only. Part of the clones is absent; in the studies checked, under half of the shortfall reflects unresolved V genes, and no reason is known for the rest. V and J calls and clone size are given by that table; D and trimming were obtained from the DNA. The sample contains 550,000 to 800,000 clones, approximately 74% of them found a single time. The leading ten clones occupy around 1.6% of the sample.

The donors were healthy, HIV-negative adults with no recently reported acute infections or vaccinations. All donors were Caucasian adults living in Nashville, Tennessee, USA. Magnetic negative selection was used to enrich CD4+ T cells, after which naive cells were positively selected on CD45RA and the negative fraction became the memory subset. After blood collection by leukapheresis, PBMCs were isolated using Ficoll-Histopaque density gradient centrifugation and then cryopreserved in the vapor phase of liquid nitrogen. Purity and quantity of every magnetically sorted T cell population were checked by analytical flow cytometry. From each sorted fraction, genomic DNA was isolated and quantified by UV absorbance on a Nanodrop 2000c.

The sequenced sample was memory CD4+ T cells sorted from blood. The sample's cell subset or site label, decoded: CD45RA-negative fraction. The rearranged segments are TRBV7-9 and TRBJ2-3, and 7 junction bases match TRBD2. This sequence originates from a woman aged 30 to 39 in good health. CDR3 reads: CASSFTSATTDTQYF. The bases read TGTGCCAGCAGCTTCACTAGCGCTACCACAGATACGCAGTATTTT.